Below are 25 T cell receptor beta chains sequenced from a single sample in a study of blood T cell repertoires in COVID-19. Using immunoSEQ multiplex PCR, the repertoire was profiled, and TCRdb retains in-frame clones only, with some absent. The sample has around 250,000 clones; over 80% are singletons. Material: PBMCs or T cells enriched from blood (not recorded which). Receptors were obtained from a woman younger than 45 with acute COVID-19.

The chain has TRBV11-3 and TRBJ2-5; 11 bases fit TRBD1. CDR1 and CDR2 (germline): SGHNT, YENEEA. Trimming at V came to 5 bases and at J to 3 bases, leaving 8 bases not matched to a gene. The CDR3 length is 16 residues. The CDR3 reads CASSPGQGALEETQYF. The CDR3 nucleotides read TGTGCCAGCAGCCCCGGACAGGGGGCCCTTGAAGAGACCCAGTACTTC.

V usage is TRBV27 and J usage is TRBJ1-5; 10 nucleotides agree with TRBD1. CDR1 and CDR2 from the germline V gene are MNHEY and SMNVEV (reference sequence). The CDR3 covers 14 residues. The trim removed 5 bases at V and 6 bases at J, leaving 4 bases unmatched. CDR3 coding DNA: TGTGCCAGCAGTCTGACAGGGGGCAGTCAGCCCCAGCATTTT. Its translation is CASSLTGGSQPQHF.

This chain connects TRBV5-1 to TRBJ2-1; 13 nucleotides line up with TRBD2. With 4 bases clipped from V and 1 base from J, the junction kept 5 bases outside the gene matches. Germline V lookup: CDR1 SGHRS, CDR2 YFSETQ. The length of the CDR3 is 17 residues. CDR3 DNA sequence: TGCGCCAGCAGCCTGGGGACTAGCGGGATTTCCTACAATGAGCAGTTCTTC. This gives the protein CASSLGTSGISYNEQFF.

This chain links TRBV12-3 or TRBV12-4 with TRBJ1-2, with D perhaps matching TRBD1 (6 bases). CDR3 size: 13 residues. Trimming removed 6 bases from V and 2 bases from J, with 10 bases in between. The CDR3 is CASSWGQNYGYTF. The CDR3 DNA sequence: TGTGCCAGCAGCTGGGGACAAAACTATGGCTACACCTTC.

This chain links TRBV2 with TRBJ1-1; TRBD1 matches 7 bases. The junction had 4 bases not matched to a gene; V was cut back by 2 bases and J by 1 base. Per germline, CDR1 SNHLY and CDR2 FYNNEI. The CDR3 totals 15 residues. CDR3 region: CASSEFEGANTEAFF. DNA of the CDR3: TGTGCCAGCAGTGAATTTGAGGGGGCGAACACTGAAGCTTTCTTT. The full variable domain, in which reference TRBV2 and TRBJ1-1 provide the parts outside the CDR3, is EPEVTQTPSHQVTQMGQEVILRCVPISNHLYFYWYRQILGQKVEFLVSFYNNEISEKSEIFDDQFSVERPDGSNFTLKIRSTKLEDSAMYFCASSEFEGANTEAFFGQGTRLTVV.

The chain is built from TRBV9 and TRBJ2-3, with TRBD2 matching 14 bases. V lost 6 bases, J lost 2 bases, and 14 bases stayed unmatched. The CDR3 is 19 amino acids. Germline V gives CDR1 SGDLS, CDR2 YYNGEE. Here the CDR3 DNA reads TGTGCCAGCACCCCCTCCGGACTAGCGGGAGGTGTGGTCACAGATACGCAGTATTTT. This codes for CASTPSGLAGGVVTDTQYF.

The chain has TRBV28 and TRBJ1-2; 9 bases are a match to TRBD1. Germline V gene sequence: CDR1 MDHEN, CDR2 SYDVKM. The CDR3 extends over 15 amino acids. The V gene end was trimmed by 3 bases and the J gene end by 3 bases; junction bases not matched to a gene: 5. CDR3 in amino acids: CASSFGDRADYGYTF. The CDR3 DNA reads as TGTGCCAGCAGTTTCGGGGACAGGGCTGACTATGGCTACACCTTC.

This chain joins TRBV4-1 and TRBJ2-7, with TRBD1 matching over 9 bases. Germline values: CDR1 MGHRA, CDR2 YSYEKL. V was clipped by 1 base and J by 4 bases; unmatched bases: 5. The CDR3 runs to 15 residues. The CDR3 sequence is CASSQAGTGLYEQYF. The CDR3 DNA follows: TGCGCCAGCAGCCAAGCCGGGACAGGGCTTTACGAGCAGTACTTC.

V usage is TRBV21-1 and J usage is TRBJ2-1; TRBD2 is the table's D call, not checked against the DNA. TRBV21-1 is noted as a pseudogene. The CDR3 contains 15 residues. The CDR3: CASSGPRDSYNEQFF. CDR3 nucleotides: TGTGCCAGCAGCGGACCCCGGGACTCCTACAATGAGCAGTTCTTC.

This chain joins TRBV6-4 and TRBJ1-1; the match to TRBD1 covers 7 bases. After removal of 2 bases from V and 6 bases from J, the junction contained 6 bases not matched to a gene. CDR3 length: 14 amino acids. Germline V gene sequence: CDR1 MRHNA, CDR2 SNTAGT. The CDR3 spells CASSDGPGTAEAFF. CDR3 DNA sequence: TGTGCCAGCAGTGACGGGCCAGGGACAGCTGAAGCTTTCTTT.

The chain carries TRBV11-2 and TRBJ2-1; 9 bases are shared with TRBD2. V gave up 1 base and J gave up 3 bases; unmatched junction bases: 1. The CDR3 spans 15 residues. Germline CDR1 SGHAT, CDR2 FQNNGV. Written as DNA, the CDR3 is TGTGCCAGCAGCTTAGGACTAGCGGACTACAATGAGCAGTTCTTC. Encoded protein: CASSLGLADYNEQFF.

V is TRBV2 and J is TRBJ2-1, with a possible D match to TRBD2 (5 bases). The CDR3 sequence is 12 residues long. Trimming cost V 6 bases and J 4 bases, with 7 bases left between them. Germline-derived CDR1 and CDR2 are SNHLY and FYNNEI. The CDR3 DNA follows: TGTGCCAGCAGCGAGGGATACAATGAGCAGTTCTTC. Protein: CASSEGYNEQFF.

The rearrangement uses TRBV3-1 (or the pseudogene TRBV3-2) and TRBJ2-7, with TRBD2 matching 8 bases. Germline V lookup: CDR1 LGHDT, CDR2 YNNKEL (reference sequence). V gave up 0 bases and J gave up 0 bases; unmatched junction bases: 4. This CDR3 spans 16 amino acids. The CDR3 loop is CASSQEGLAGSYEQYF. The CDR3, as DNA: TGTGCCAGCAGCCAAGAAGGGCTAGCGGGCTCCTACGAGCAGTACTTC.

A single count supports this clone. The chain employs TRBV19 and TRBJ1-1; 9 bases line up with TRBD1. Germline trimming cut 6 bases from V and 0 bases from J; bases unmatched to any gene: 5. Germline values: CDR1 LNHDA, CDR2 SQIVND (reference sequence). This CDR3 region has 15 residues. The CDR3 reads CASSTGTGLNTEAFF. The CDR3 nucleotides are TGTGCCAGTAGCACCGGGACAGGGTTGAACACTGAAGCTTTCTTT. Using reference TRBV19 and TRBJ1-1 for the parts outside the CDR3, the full variable domain is DGGITQSPKYLFRKEGQNVTLSCEQNLNHDAMYWYRQDPGQGLRLIYYSQIVNDFQKGDIAEGYSVSREKKESFPLTVTSAQKNPTAFYLCASSTGTGLNTEAFFGQGTRLTVV.

The chain is built from TRBV7-2 and TRBJ2-1; D is unclear. The germline V and J ends were trimmed by 5 bases and 0 bases, with 14 bases remaining between them. This CDR3 contains 16 residues. Germline V gene lookup returns CDR1 SGHTA and CDR2 FQGNSA. DNA of the CDR3: TGTGCCAGCAGCCAAACTCTCGATTTCTCCTACAATGAGCAGTTCTTC. Translating it yields CASSQTLDFSYNEQFF.

J is TRBJ2-7 and V is TRBV5-4, with 9 bases identical to TRBD1. The germline gives CDR1 SGHNT, CDR2 YYREEE (reference sequence). The CDR3 covers 15 residues. V lost 1 base, J lost 3 bases, and 5 bases stayed unmatched. CDR3 in amino acids: CASSLSGQGIYEQYF. As DNA, the CDR3 is TGTGCCAGCAGCTTGTCAGGACAGGGGATCTACGAGCAGTACTTC.

The V and J genes are TRBV6-1 and TRBJ2-3; unclear D gene. The germline V gene encodes CDR1 MNHNS and CDR2 SASEGT. With 3 bases removed from V and 0 bases from J, the gap between germline ends came to 4 bases. The CDR3 is 13 residues long. The CDR3 reads CASSDQSTDTQYF. The CDR3 bases are TGTGCCAGCAGTGACCAAAGCACAGATACGCAGTATTTT.

V gene TRBV6-5 combines with J gene TRBJ2-2; D might be TRBD1 (5 bases). The CDR3 covers 14 residues. Trimming removed 9 bases at V and 0 bases at J, with 11 bases between. Germline V CDR1 and CDR2: MNHEY, SVGAGI. This CDR3 reads CASKGFPNTGELFF. Here the CDR3 DNA reads TGTGCCAGTAAGGGGTTCCCGAACACCGGGGAGCTGTTTTTT.

This chain connects TRBV5-1 to TRBJ2-3; 7 bases line up with TRBD2. Per germline, CDR1 SGHRS and CDR2 YFSETQ. The trim removed 1 base at V and 5 bases at J, leaving 7 bases unmatched. The length of the CDR3 is 15 residues. The CDR3 protein is CASSLKAGEGDTQYF. The DNA of the CDR3 is TGCGCCAGCAGCTTGAAGGCGGGAGAGGGAGATACGCAGTATTTT.

The CDR3: CASSIGPGQLNQPQHF. Written as DNA, the CDR3 is TGTGCCAGTAGTATAGGTCCAGGGCAACTCAATCAGCCCCAGCATTTT. The chain recombines TRBV19 with TRBJ1-5; weak D call: TRBD1 (5 bases). Germline values: CDR1 LNHDA, CDR2 SQIVND (reference sequence). CDR3 length equals 16 residues. V lost 1 base to trimming and J lost 3 bases, with 13 bases between them.

The chain joins TRBV28 to TRBJ1-2; TRBD1 aligns across 11 bases. V shed 3 bases and J 6 bases; nucleotides not matched to a gene: 6. The CDR3 contains 15 residues. Germline V gene sequence: CDR1 MDHEN, CDR2 SYDVKM. The CDR3 is CASSFGGTGGNGYTF. CDR3 nucleotides: TGTGCCAGCAGTTTTGGAGGGACAGGGGGTAATGGCTACACCTTC.

This chain uses TRBV2 with TRBJ2-5; TRBD2 aligns across 13 bases. Germline V gives CDR1 SNHLY, CDR2 FYNNEI. V trimming: 5 bases; J trimming: 5 bases; junction bases outside the gene matches: 2. The CDR3 contains 14 residues. The DNA of the CDR3 is TGTGCCAGCAGTCCGACTAGCGGGAGGGAGACCCAGTACTTC. Amino acid sequence: CASSPTSGRETQYF.

This rearrangement joins TRBV5-1 to TRBJ2-1, with 9 bases lining up with TRBD1. The ends lost 0 bases at V and 8 bases at J; junction bases unmatched: 3. This CDR3 is 14 amino acids long. Germline CDR1 reads SGHRS; CDR2 reads YFSETQ. In DNA form, the CDR3 reads TGCGCCAGCAGCTTGGACGGACAGGGGCATGAGCAGTTCTTC. It translates to CASSLDGQGHEQFF.

The chain employs TRBV9 and TRBJ1-2; the match to TRBD1 covers 7 bases. J was trimmed by 4 bases and V by 4 bases; bases with no gene match: 16. The length of the CDR3 is 17 residues. Germline CDR1 reads SGDLS; CDR2 reads YYNGEE. This CDR3 is CASSPVGQVGGSYGYTF. The CDR3 bases are TGTGCCAGCAGCCCAGTAGGACAGGTCGGAGGGTCCTATGGCTACACCTTC.

This chain links TRBV10-1 with TRBJ2-5; D is unresolved. The CDR3 extends over 9 amino acids. V gave up 10 bases and J gave up 4 bases, with 4 bases separating them. Germline V gives CDR1 WNHNN, CDR2 SYGVQD (reference sequence). The CDR3 protein is CAKRETQYF. CDR3 DNA: TGCGCCAAGAGAGAGACCCAGTACTTC.